These T cell receptor beta chains were read from a single sample in a study of shared clonotypes between healthy human individuals. TCRdb keeps only in-frame clones here, not all; method: immunoSEQ multiplex PCR. The sample holds approximately 600,000 clones, about 95% seen once. Material for sequencing was naive CD8+ T cells sorted from blood. These receptors were obtained from a woman aged 25 to 39 in good health. The CDR3 runs from the conserved cysteine through the conserved F or W. The order of the fields is clone size, CDR3 length, V gene, J gene, D gene, CDR3 DNA, CDR3 protein. D genes are given only for firm matches. The size entry is marked missing in some rows and otherwise reads once, few, many or a size class.

clone_size: -
cdr3_length: 13
v_call: TRBV5-4
j_call: TRBJ2-5
d_call: -
cdr3_nt: TGTGCCAGCAGCATTGAGAGCTGGGAGACCCAGTACTTC
cdr3_aa: CASSIESWETQYF

clone_size: -
cdr3_length: 12
v_call: TRBV7-9
j_call: TRBJ2-2
d_call: -
cdr3_nt: TGTGCCAGCAGCGGCCGGGACAGGGAGCTGTTTTTT
cdr3_aa: CASSGRDRELFF

clone_size: -
cdr3_length: 12
v_call: TRBV28
j_call: TRBJ2-3
d_call: -
cdr3_nt: TGTGCCAGCAGTGAGCGCGGGGATACGCAGTATTTT
cdr3_aa: CASSERGDTQYF

clone_size: -
cdr3_length: 10
v_call: TRBV29-1
j_call: TRBJ2-5
d_call: -
cdr3_nt: TGCAGCGTTGAAGATAAGACCCAGTACTTC
cdr3_aa: CSVEDKTQYF

clone_size: once
cdr3_length: 16
v_call: TRBV27
j_call: TRBJ2-1
d_call: TRBD2
cdr3_nt: TGTGCCAGCAGTTTCGCTAGCGGAATTCTGCGGAATGAGCAGTTCTTC
cdr3_aa: CASSFASGILRNEQFF

clone_size: -
cdr3_length: 14
v_call: TRBV30
j_call: TRBJ2-7
d_call: TRBD1
cdr3_nt: TGTGCCTGGGAATCACAGGGGGTCCACTACGAGCAGTACTTC
cdr3_aa: CAWESQGVHYEQYF

clone_size: -
cdr3_length: 16
v_call: TRBV27
j_call: TRBJ2-1
d_call: -
cdr3_nt: TGTGCCAGCAGACCGTTCGGGGAAAGCTCCTACAATGAGCAGTTCTTC
cdr3_aa: CASRPFGESSYNEQFF

clone_size: -
cdr3_length: 15
v_call: TRBV6-1
j_call: TRBJ2-7
d_call: TRBD2
cdr3_nt: TGTGCCAGCAGTGAAGAAGGTGCGGGAGACTACGAGCAGTACTTC
cdr3_aa: CASSEEGAGDYEQYF

clone_size: -
cdr3_length: 13
v_call: TRBV7-2
j_call: TRBJ2-7
d_call: -
cdr3_nt: TGTGCCAGCAGCTCCTCCCCGGGCTACGAGCAGTACTTC
cdr3_aa: CASSSSPGYEQYF

clone_size: once
cdr3_length: 15
v_call: TRBV6-5
j_call: TRBJ2-1
d_call: -
cdr3_nt: TGTGCCAGCAGTTACTCTAGGACTGGACAAAATGAGCAGTTCTTC
cdr3_aa: CASSYSRTGQNEQFF

clone_size: -
cdr3_length: 17
v_call: TRBV28
j_call: TRBJ2-3
d_call: -
cdr3_nt: TGTGCCAGCAGTTTTCTAGCGACAAATTCCTACACAGATACGCAGTATTTT
cdr3_aa: CASSFLATNSYTDTQYF

clone_size: -
cdr3_length: 14
v_call: TRBV27
j_call: TRBJ1-1
d_call: -
cdr3_nt: TGTGCCAGCAGTTTAGGGAGACTGAACACTGAAGCTTTCTTT
cdr3_aa: CASSLGRLNTEAFF

clone_size: -
cdr3_length: 14
v_call: TRBV7-6
j_call: TRBJ2-7
d_call: -
cdr3_nt: TGTGCCAGCAGCTTAGTAGGGGGAGGTTACGAGCAGTACTTC
cdr3_aa: CASSLVGGGYEQYF

clone_size: once
cdr3_length: 15
v_call: TRBV9
j_call: TRBJ2-3
d_call: TRBD1
cdr3_nt: TGTGCCAGCACTGGATGGGACAGAGTTACAGATACGCAGTATTTT
cdr3_aa: CASTGWDRVTDTQYF

clone_size: -
cdr3_length: 16
v_call: TRBV27
j_call: TRBJ2-1
d_call: TRBD1
cdr3_nt: TGTGCCAGCAGTTTATCCCAAGACAGGGCTGGTTATGAGCAGTTCTTC
cdr3_aa: CASSLSQDRAGYEQFF

clone_size: -
cdr3_length: 15
v_call: TRBV28
j_call: TRBJ1-5
d_call: -
cdr3_nt: TGTGCCAGCAGTACGGGACGGTATAGCAATCAGCCCCAGCATTTT
cdr3_aa: CASSTGRYSNQPQHF

clone_size: -
cdr3_length: 17
v_call: TRBV7-9
j_call: TRBJ2-1
d_call: TRBD2
cdr3_nt: TGTGCCAGCAGCTCTGGGAATAGCGGGGTCTCCTACAATGAGCAGTTCTTC
cdr3_aa: CASSSGNSGVSYNEQFF

clone_size: few
cdr3_length: 14
v_call: TRBV9
j_call: TRBJ2-7
d_call: TRBD1
cdr3_nt: TGTGCCAGCAGCGTAGGACAGGGGTCGTGGGAGCAGTACTTC
cdr3_aa: CASSVGQGSWEQYF

clone_size: -
cdr3_length: 16
v_call: TRBV5-1
j_call: TRBJ1-1
d_call: -
cdr3_nt: TGCGCCAGCAGCTTGGCCTCGGGGGGCCGGTACACTGAAGCTTTCTTT
cdr3_aa: CASSLASGGRYTEAFF

clone_size: -
cdr3_length: 14
v_call: TRBV27
j_call: TRBJ1-2
d_call: TRBD1
cdr3_nt: TGTGCCAGCAGTAGAGACAGGGGGAGTGATGGCTACACCTTC
cdr3_aa: CASSRDRGSDGYTF

clone_size: -
cdr3_length: 13
v_call: TRBV2
j_call: TRBJ2-5
d_call: -
cdr3_nt: TGTGCCAGCAGTGAATACCCGTCAGAGACCCAGTACTTC
cdr3_aa: CASSEYPSETQYF

clone_size: -
cdr3_length: 16
v_call: TRBV5-6
j_call: TRBJ2-7
d_call: TRBD2
cdr3_nt: TGTGCCAGCTCACAGCTGACTAGCGGATTACCCTACGAGCAGTACTTC
cdr3_aa: CASSQLTSGLPYEQYF

clone_size: once
cdr3_length: 17
v_call: TRBV9
j_call: TRBJ1-1
d_call: TRBD1
cdr3_nt: TGTGCCAGCAGCTACCGGGACAGGGGTATTTTGAACACTGAAGCTTTCTTT
cdr3_aa: CASSYRDRGILNTEAFF

clone_size: -
cdr3_length: 14
v_call: TRBV4-1
j_call: TRBJ1-4
d_call: -
cdr3_nt: TGCGCCAGCCGGGTGCCGGGAGGAAATGAAAAACTGTTTTTT
cdr3_aa: CASRVPGGNEKLFF

clone_size: -
cdr3_length: 15
v_call: TRBV4-1
j_call: TRBJ2-7
d_call: TRBD1
cdr3_nt: TGCGCCAGCAGCCCCCGGGACAGCCCAACCTACGAGCAGTACTTC
cdr3_aa: CASSPRDSPTYEQYF

clone_size: -
cdr3_length: 12
v_call: TRBV6-6
j_call: TRBJ2-7
d_call: -
cdr3_nt: TGTGCCAGCCTGGACAACTCCTACGAGCAGTACTTC
cdr3_aa: CASLDNSYEQYF

clone_size: -
cdr3_length: 13
v_call: TRBV29-1
j_call: TRBJ2-1
d_call: -
cdr3_nt: TGCAGCGTTGTCCGGAATAATTACAATGAGCAGTTCTTC
cdr3_aa: CSVVRNNYNEQFF

clone_size: -
cdr3_length: 14
v_call: TRBV30
j_call: TRBJ2-7
d_call: TRBD2
cdr3_nt: TGTGCCTGGACGTCAGGACTAGCGGACTACGAGCAGTACTTC
cdr3_aa: CAWTSGLADYEQYF

clone_size: -
cdr3_length: 13
v_call: TRBV27
j_call: TRBJ2-2
d_call: -
cdr3_nt: TGTGCCAGCAGTTTAGGACCCACCGGGGAGCTGTTTTTT
cdr3_aa: CASSLGPTGELFF

clone_size: -
cdr3_length: 16
v_call: TRBV19
j_call: TRBJ2-7
d_call: TRBD2
cdr3_nt: TGTGCCAGTAGTATAGAACTAGCGGGATTCTCCTACGAGCAGTACTTC
cdr3_aa: CASSIELAGFSYEQYF

clone_size: -
cdr3_length: 14
v_call: TRBV7-9
j_call: TRBJ2-7
d_call: TRBD2
cdr3_nt: TGTGCCAGCGGATTAGCGGGAGCCGTATACGAGCAGTACTTC
cdr3_aa: CASGLAGAVYEQYF

clone_size: -
cdr3_length: 16
v_call: TRBV15
j_call: TRBJ2-1
d_call: -
cdr3_nt: TGTGCCACCAGCACGTTTCGGACAGTGGGAGGGGTTGAGCAGTTCTTC
cdr3_aa: CATSTFRTVGGVEQFF

clone_size: -
cdr3_length: 11
v_call: TRBV6-1
j_call: TRBJ1-1
d_call: -
cdr3_nt: TGTGCCACCGGACCTTCGGGTGAAGCTTTCTTT
cdr3_aa: CATGPSGEAFF

clone_size: -
cdr3_length: 13
v_call: TRBV19
j_call: TRBJ2-7
d_call: -
cdr3_nt: TGTGCCAGTAGTTTTGGGACCACGTACGAGCAGTACTTC
cdr3_aa: CASSFGTTYEQYF

clone_size: -
cdr3_length: 18
v_call: TRBV4-1
j_call: TRBJ1-5
d_call: -
cdr3_nt: TGCGCCAGCAGCCCAGGGCAGACCCCAATTCCCGCTAATCAGCCCCAGCATTTT
cdr3_aa: CASSPGQTPIPANQPQHF

clone_size: -
cdr3_length: 16
v_call: TRBV6-5
j_call: TRBJ2-7
d_call: -
cdr3_nt: TGTGCCAGCAGTTACTCATCACGCAGTCAAGCCTACGAGCAGTACTTC
cdr3_aa: CASSYSSRSQAYEQYF

clone_size: -
cdr3_length: 12
v_call: TRBV27
j_call: TRBJ2-2
d_call: -
cdr3_nt: TGTGCCAGCAGTCCCCTGGCCGGGGAGCTGTTTTTT
cdr3_aa: CASSPLAGELFF

clone_size: -
cdr3_length: 14
v_call: TRBV28
j_call: TRBJ2-3
d_call: TRBD2
cdr3_nt: TGTGCCAGCAGTGTTCGGACTAGTCATGATACGCAGTATTTT
cdr3_aa: CASSVRTSHDTQYF

clone_size: once
cdr3_length: 16
v_call: TRBV28
j_call: TRBJ2-7
d_call: TRBD1
cdr3_nt: TGTGCCAGCAGTTTACAGTGGACAGGGCTATCTTACGAGCAGTACTTC
cdr3_aa: CASSLQWTGLSYEQYF

clone_size: -
cdr3_length: 14
v_call: TRBV29-1
j_call: TRBJ2-7
d_call: -
cdr3_nt: TGCAGCGTGAAAGGGGAAATTGCCTCCTACGAGCAGTACTTC
cdr3_aa: CSVKGEIASYEQYF